These 13 T cell receptor beta chains came from one sample sequenced in a study of primary melanoma T cells and metastatic recurrence (dated by TCRdb to the early 2020s). To prepare the library, the immunoSEQ multiplex PCR assay was applied. TCRdb holds this immuneACCESS table with in-frame rearrangements only. Some clones are missing; in checked studies, unresolved V genes explain under half, and the rest has no known cause. The sample table lists over a thousand clones, approximately 86% of them with a count of one. The ten most abundant clones make up roughly 12% of the sample. Sequenced input: melanoma tumor tissue. These receptors were collected from a human donor with melanoma.

The chain combines TRBV6-8 with TRBJ2-2; the match to TRBD2 covers 14 bases. Germline-derived CDR1 and CDR2 are MNHGY and SAAAGT. V lost 11 bases, J lost 5 bases, and 4 bases stayed unmatched. The CDR3 runs to 14 residues. DNA for the CDR3: TGTGCCTCTCGACTAGCGGGAGGGACCGGGGAGCTGTTTTTT. Translated, it gives CASRLAGGTGELFF.

The chain links TRBV11-3 to TRBJ2-5; a possible D gene is TRBD2 (7 bases). Germline CDR1 reads SGHNT; CDR2 reads YENEEA. CDR3 length: 15 residues. V was pared by 4 bases and J by 2 bases, with 14 bases between. The CDR3 here is CASSSYAGAQETQYF. CDR3 nucleotide sequence: TGTGCCAGCAGCTCCTACGCGGGGGCGCAAGAGACCCAGTACTTC.

The genes are TRBV6-8 and TRBJ1-5; D is possibly TRBD1 (5 bases). Germline V gives CDR1 MNHGY, CDR2 SAAAGT. The CDR3 runs 15 residues. V dropped 7 bases and J dropped 2 bases, with 15 bases sitting between them. DNA for the CDR3: TGTGCCAGCACCTTCGGGACTGGTGGCAATCAGCCCCAGCATTTT. Translated, it gives CASTFGTGGNQPQHF.

The chain recombines TRBV12-5 with TRBJ2-1; D may correspond to TRBD1 or TRBD2 (5 bases each). The CDR3 totals 15 residues. Trimming removed 7 bases at V and 4 bases at J, with 17 bases between. CDR1 and CDR2 (germline): LGHNT, FRNRAP. CDR3 loop: CASDTRGSFYNEQFF. CDR3 sequence (DNA): TGTGCTAGTGACACCCGGGGCTCTTTTTACAATGAGCAGTTCTTC.

V gene TRBV11-3 combines with J gene TRBJ2-7; 7 bases align to TRBD1. CDR1 is SGHNT, CDR2 YENEEA, per germline. Losses at the gene ends were 4 bases for V and 2 bases for J; bases not matched to a gene: 5. The CDR3 sequence is 14 residues long. CDR3 in amino acids: CASSSRGQAYEQYF. For the CDR3, the DNA is TGTGCCAGCAGCTCCAGAGGACAGGCCTACGAGCAGTACTTC.

This clone has only one observation. CDR3 region: CASRRDRPPNEQFF. CDR3 nucleotides: TGTGCCAGCAGAAGGGACCGGCCCCCCAATGAGCAGTTCTTC. The V and J genes are TRBV6-8 and TRBJ2-1; D is tentatively TRBD1 or TRBD2 (5 bases each). CDR3 length equals 14 residues. Trimming left V 6 bases short and J 6 bases short, with 15 bases between. Germline CDR1 MNHGY, CDR2 SAAAGT.

The chain joins TRBV7-1 to TRBJ2-5; maybe TRBD1 (5 bases). TRBV7-1 is identified as an open reading frame with a role that is uncertain. The V and J ends lost 5 bases and 6 bases respectively, with 13 bases between them. CDR3 length: 13 residues. The CDR3 DNA follows: TGTGCCAGCAGCCCGGACACTGGAAAGACCCAGTACTTC. Translated, it gives CASSPDTGKTQYF.

V and J are TRBV2 and TRBJ1-1; the D is unclear. There are 14 residues in the CDR3. Germline V gene sequence: CDR1 SNHLY, CDR2 FYNNEI. The V gene lost 3 bases and the J gene lost 4 bases, with 12 bases spanning the gap. The CDR3 DNA sequence: TGTGCCAGCAGTGAGGGAGGGTTGGCCACTGAAGCTTTCTTT. It is translated as CASSEGGLATEAFF.

The chain employs TRBV11-3 and TRBJ1-5; D is uncertain. V was shortened by 1 base and J by 3 bases, with 13 bases between the two germline ends. The CDR3 totals 16 residues. Germline CDR1 reads SGHNT; CDR2 reads YENEEA. CDR3 in DNA: TGTGCCAGCAGCTTAGGATCTGCTCTCCTCAATCAGCCCCAGCATTTT. Translation gives CASSLGSALLNQPQHF.

The chain has TRBV18 and TRBJ2-5, with D uncertain. Trimming cost V 3 bases and J 4 bases, with 6 bases left between them. From germline, CDR1 is KGHSH and CDR2 LQKENI. This CDR3 has 12 residues. In nucleotides, the CDR3 is TGTGCCAGCTCACCGGAAGGAGAGACCCAGTACTTC. Encoded protein: CASSPEGETQYF. The full variable domain, in which reference TRBV18 and TRBJ2-5 provide the parts outside the CDR3, is NAGVMQNPRHLVRRRGQEARLRCSPMKGHSHVYWYRQLPEEGLKFMVYLQKENIIDESGMPKERFSAEFPKEGPSILRIQQVVRGDSAAYFCASSPEGETQYFGPGTRLLVL.

The chain has TRBV7-8 and TRBJ1-1, with D possibly matching TRBD1 (5 bases). Germline V gene sequence: CDR1 SGHVS, CDR2 FQNEAQ. This CDR3 has 15 residues. V was trimmed by 1 base and J by 0 bases, leaving 9 bases between them. CDR3 nucleotide sequence: TGTGCCAGCAGCTTAGTGGGGGGGTTGAACACTGAAGCTTTCTTT. Amino acid sequence: CASSLVGGLNTEAFF.

The chain couples TRBV15 to TRBJ1-1, with D possibly being TRBD1 (5 bases). This CDR3 has 14 amino acids. Trimming left V 1 base short and J 4 bases short, with 10 bases between. Germline CDR1 and CDR2: LNHNV and YYDKDF (reference sequence). The CDR3 bases are TGTGCCACCAGCAGAGCAGGGCTTGCCACTGAAGCTTTCTTT. It codes for CATSRAGLATEAFF.

In its sample, this clone was seen a few times. The chain recombines TRBV11-3 with TRBJ1-4; possibly TRBD1 for D (6 bases). Germline V CDR1 and CDR2: SGHNT, YENEEA. V was shortened by 0 bases and J by 4 bases, with 9 bases between the two germline ends. The CDR3 runs to 15 residues. This chain's CDR3 is CASSLDGQFNEKLFF. As DNA, the CDR3 is TGTGCCAGCAGCTTAGACGGACAGTTTAATGAAAAACTGTTTTTT. Drawing the rest from reference TRBV11-3 and TRBJ1-4, the complete variable domain is EAGVVQSPRYKIIEKKQPVAFWCNPISGHNTLYWYLQNLGQGPELLIRYENEEAVDDSQLPKDRFSAERLKGVDSTLKIQPAELGDSAVYLCASSLDGQFNEKLFFGSGTQLSVL.